The present TCR beta chain was sequenced within a study of blood T cell repertoires in COVID-19 (dated by TCRdb to about 2020). Notes on the research overall: Samples covering the acute and convalescent phases of COVID-19 were provided by collaborators in the United States, Italy and Spain. The prospective study material was composed of cDNA or gDNA derived from T cells, B-cell-depleted T cells, or PBMCs. Where available, HLA class I and class II types were taken from metadata supplied by the sample provider and were not determined by assay-based typing. The samples were drawn from the first 160 participants of the ongoing ImmuneRACE study and from over a thousand subjects provided by 6 global collaborators. A freely available public database, intended as a resource for researchers studying the immune response to SARS-CoV-2, is where the repertoires were released. The dataset comprised deeply sampled blood TCRbeta repertoires from subjects exposed to, actively infected with, or recovered from COVID-19. A de-identified subject ID, COVID-19 status, age in years and sex were almost always included in the sample metadata. Paper-wide results and their limitations: How much clinical and demographic metadata was included differed by source and by participant, and the metadata was provided uncurated.

Note on this clone: Its recognized antigen is unknown. No per-base quality is available; no much larger clone lies one base away.

TCRbeta CDR3 regions were amplified from genomic DNA using the immunoSEQ Assay, a bias-controlled multiplex PCR. In the authors' own workflow: The number of nucleated cells in each sample was estimated by amplification of reference gene primers within the assay. Sequence reads were collapsed and filtered to measure the absolute abundance of every unique TCRbeta CDR3 rearrangement. For each sample, productive Simpson clonality was calculated as the square root of Simpson's diversity index across productive rearrangements. TCRdb stores this immuneACCESS table with in-frame sequences only. Part of the clones is absent; in the studies checked, under half of the shortfall reflects unresolved V genes, and no reason is known for the rest. V and J calls and clone size are copied from that table; D and trimming were computed from the DNA. In all, the sample holds under 200,000 clones, and around four fifths of those were seen once. Of the sample, approximately 7.6% is held by the ten largest clones.

Trimming removed 5 bases from V and 3 bases from J, leaving 17 bases between the germline ends. For CDR1 and CDR2, the germline V gene (reference sequence) lists LNHDA and SQIVND. Including the terminal cysteine and phenylalanine, the CDR3 comprises 16 residues. CDR3 DNA is the only sequence kept; it has 48 bases, read in frame from the first base. In Seattle, one collaborating source enrolled patients while the infection was active and tracked those patients longitudinally over the course of disease. The collaborating institutions used their own protocols to collect whole blood in K2EDTA tubes. For TCRbeta analysis, collaborators shipped samples as frozen whole blood, isolated PBMCs, or DNA extracted from either of those sample types.

The chain was built from TRBV19 and TRBJ1-5; possibly the D gene is TRBD1, per 5 matching bases. The sample was peripheral blood. The TCR sequence derives from a woman older than 75 with COVID-19, enrolled during active disease. The CDR3 corresponds to CASSSPRGLLNQPQHF. The nucleotides are TGTGCCAGTAGTTCCCCCCGGGGGTTACTCAATCAGCCCCAGCATTTT.